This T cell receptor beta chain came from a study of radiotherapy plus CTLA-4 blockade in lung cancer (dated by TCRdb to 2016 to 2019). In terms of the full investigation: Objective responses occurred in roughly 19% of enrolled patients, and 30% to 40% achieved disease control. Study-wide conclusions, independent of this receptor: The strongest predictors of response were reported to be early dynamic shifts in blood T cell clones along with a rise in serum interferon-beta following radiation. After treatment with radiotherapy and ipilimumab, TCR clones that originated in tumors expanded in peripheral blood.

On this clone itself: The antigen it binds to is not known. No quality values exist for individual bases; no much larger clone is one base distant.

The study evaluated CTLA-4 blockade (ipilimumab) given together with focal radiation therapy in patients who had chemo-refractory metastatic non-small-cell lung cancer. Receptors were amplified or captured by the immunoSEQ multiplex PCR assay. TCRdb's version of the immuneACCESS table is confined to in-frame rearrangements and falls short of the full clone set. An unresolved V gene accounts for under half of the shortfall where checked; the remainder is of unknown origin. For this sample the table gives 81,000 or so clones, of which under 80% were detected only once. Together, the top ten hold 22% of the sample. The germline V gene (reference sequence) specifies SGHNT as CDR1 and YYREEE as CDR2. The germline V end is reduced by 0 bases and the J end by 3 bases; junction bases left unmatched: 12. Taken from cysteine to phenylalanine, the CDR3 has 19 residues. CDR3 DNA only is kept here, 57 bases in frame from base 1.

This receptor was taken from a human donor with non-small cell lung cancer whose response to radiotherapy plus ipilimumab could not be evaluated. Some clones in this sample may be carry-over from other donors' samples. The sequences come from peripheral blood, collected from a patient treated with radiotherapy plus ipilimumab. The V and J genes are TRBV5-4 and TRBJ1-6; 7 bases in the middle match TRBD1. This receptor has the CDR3 CASSLEGAGAGGYNSPLHF. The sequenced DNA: TGTGCCAGCAGCTTGGAGGGGGCAGGTGCTGGAGGCTATAATTCACCCCTCCACTTT.